These 8 T cell receptor beta chains were sequenced from one sample in a study of T-cell reconstitution after alpha-beta-depleted transplantation in children. The library targeted TCRbeta and was prepared with unique molecular identifiers. One entry per CDR3 protein, called by TCRdb with MiXCR from the PCR reads. The data hold 700,000 to 850,000 distinct CDR3 sequences, with 15% to 20% observed a single time. This specimen consisted of PBMCs, mostly from graft donor cells, obtained 360 days after TCRalphabeta/CD19-depleted stem cell transplant. These receptors all come from a male patient between 10 and 17 years old who had a stem cell transplant for acute lymphoblastic leukemia, so the T cells may come from the graft donor.

This clonotype was seen more than once but under ten times. The rearrangement joins TRBV7-2 to TRBJ2-7; 9 bases fit TRBD1. J gave up 4 bases and V 5 bases, and 9 bases lay outside the gene matches. This CDR3 has 15 amino acids. Germline values: CDR1 SGHTA, CDR2 FQGNSA. CDR3 DNA sequence: TGTGCCAGCAGCAGATACCGGGACAGGGCATACGAGCAGTACTTC. This translates into CASSRYRDRAYEQYF.

This clonotype was detected only a few times. The rearrangement joins TRBV19 to TRBJ2-1; 12 bases are shared with TRBD2. This CDR3 has 16 residues. V dropped 4 bases and J dropped 7; count of bases not matched to a gene: 8. The germline gives CDR1 LNHDA, CDR2 SQIVND (reference sequence). CDR3 in amino acids: CASSRPLAGGPNEQFF. CDR3 bases: TGTGCCAGTAGTAGGCCGCTAGCGGGAGGGCCAAATGAGCAGTTCTTC.

The V call is TRBV5-1, the J call TRBJ1-3, with 10 nucleotides matching TRBD1. Per the germline V gene, CDR1 is SGHRS and CDR2 is YFSETQ. Unmatched junction bases numbered 3, after V lost 4 bases and J lost 2 bases. The CDR3 loop spans 15 amino acids. CDR3 DNA sequence: TGCGCCAGCAGCGCAGACAGGGGGCCTGGAAACACCATATATTTT. Its protein product is CASSADRGPGNTIYF.

The chain recombines TRBV7-8 with TRBJ2-5; 9 bases map to TRBD1. The V gene's germline CDR1 is SGHVS and CDR2 FQNEAQ. J was trimmed by 10 bases and V by 7 bases; bases with no gene match: 19. The CDR3 contains 16 residues. The CDR3 spells CASKGGLGTGLRDQYF. The CDR3 DNA reads as TGTGCCAGCAAGGGGGGGCTAGGGACAGGGCTGCGTGACCAGTACTTC.

In its sample, this clonotype was seen a few times. The chain carries TRBV29-1 and TRBJ2-7; D could derive from TRBD1 or TRBD2 (5 bases each). The CDR3 spans 15 residues. Trimming removed 2 bases at V and 2 bases at J, with 16 bases between. Germline V gene lookup returns CDR1 SQVTM and CDR2 ANQGSEA. DNA for the CDR3: TGCAGCGTTGAATCTGGTGGATGGGGGACCTACGAGCAGTACTTC. This codes for CSVESGGWGTYEQYF.

The chain uses TRBV5-5 and TRBJ2-3, with D possibly being TRBD2 (6 bases). Per the germline V gene, CDR1 is SGHKS and CDR2 is YYEKEE (reference sequence). The germline V and J ends were trimmed by 0 bases and 6 bases, with 17 bases remaining between them. The CDR3 length is 16 residues. The DNA for the CDR3 is TGTGCCAGCAGCTTGGTTACGGGACTCCGCGCGGATACGCAGTATTTT. It yields the protein CASSLVTGLRADTQYF.

Ten or more counts support this clonotype. This chain links TRBV12-3 or TRBV12-4 with TRBJ2-5; TRBD2 agrees at 9 bases. The V and J ends lost 3 bases and 1 base, in that order; junction bases with no gene match: 6. This CDR3 is 16 amino acids long. CDR3 sequence (DNA): TGTGCCAGCAGTTTTGGAGCGGGAGGAACCCAAGAGACCCAGTACTTC. Amino acids: CASSFGAGGTQETQYF.

This clonotype has at least ten counts. The chain has TRBV10-3 and TRBJ2-3, with D uncertain. CDR1 is ENHRY and CDR2 is SYGVKD in the germline V gene. CDR3 length: 11 amino acids. Trimming shortened V by 11 bases and J by 1 base, and 7 bases separated the two germline ends. The CDR3 nucleotides read TGTGCCTGCCAGGGCACAGATACGCAGTATTTT. Residues: CACQGTDTQYF.